This entry features one T cell receptor (beta chain) sequence. The specificity of this receptor is unknown. No much larger clonotype is one base removed from it; base qualities were not supplied. Library method: the immunoSEQ multiplex PCR assay. Here the immuneACCESS table is served through TCRdb, limited to in-frame sequences with V and J called. Missing clones are a known gap in these copies; in checked studies unresolved V genes cover under half, and the rest lacks a known reason. The sample table holds some 120,000 clones, of which 87% were seen once. The top ten constitute around 9.4% of the sample. This specimen comes from a study of control samples from healthy donors and cancer patients (dated by TCRdb to 2020 to 2022). CDR1 and CDR2 were assigned from the germline V gene (reference sequence) as DFQATT and SNEGSKA. Between the V and J ends, shortened by 3 bases and 6 bases respectively, the junction contains 8 bases. From the cysteine up to the phenylalanine, the CDR3 has a length of 12 residues. The retained sequence is limited to the CDR3, 36 bases, with the frame set at the first base.

This chain is built from TRBV20-1 and TRBJ2-2; the D gene is tentatively TRBD1 or TRBD2, each matching 5 bases. The sample taken for sequencing was blood. This clonotype was obtained from a man aged 35 to 55 in good health. Read as DNA, the sequence is TGCAGTGCTAGTGGGGGTGCCGGGGAGCTGTTTTTT. Its translation reads: CSASGGAGELFF.